A selection of T cell receptor beta chains follows, all from one sample in a study of cytomegalovirus exposure and HLA in healthy donors. The table came from immunoSEQ multiplex PCR; TCRdb's copy has only in-frame clones and leaves some out. The table includes approximately 110,000 clones, around 72% detected once. What was sequenced was PBMCs. These receptors were collected from a male donor in good health and CMV-seronegative. CDR3s include the opening cysteine and the closing phenylalanine or tryptophan. The D gene is left open where the match is weak. Size is omitted from some rows. Given values are once, few, many or a class for expanded clones.

CDR3aa: CASSFTQGNTEAFF; CDR3nt: TGTGCCAGCAGCTTTACACAGGGGAACACTGAAGCTTTCTTT; abundance: .; j_gene: TRBJ1-1; d_gene: .; v_gene: TRBV11-1; len: 14
CDR3aa: CASSYSNRGDYGYTF; CDR3nt: TGTGCCAGCAGTTACTCGAACAGGGGGGACTATGGCTACACCTTC; abundance: few; j_gene: TRBJ1-2; d_gene: TRBD1; v_gene: TRBV6-5; len: 15
CDR3aa: CASSSGGYNEQFF; CDR3nt: TGTGCCAGCAGCTCGGGAGGCTACAATGAGCAGTTCTTC; abundance: few; j_gene: TRBJ2-1; d_gene: TRBD2; v_gene: TRBV7-6; len: 13
CDR3aa: CASSDSDRATEAFF; CDR3nt: TGTGCCAGCAGTGACTCGGACAGGGCCACTGAAGCTTTCTTT; abundance: .; j_gene: TRBJ1-1; d_gene: TRBD1; v_gene: TRBV6-4; len: 14
CDR3aa: CASSLSLIALNSPLHF; CDR3nt: TGTGCCAGCAGCTTAAGCTTGATTGCCCTCAATTCACCCCTCCACTTT; abundance: .; j_gene: TRBJ1-6; d_gene: .; v_gene: TRBV7-2; len: 16
CDR3aa: CASTPDSYGYTF; CDR3nt: TGTGCCAGTACCCCGGACAGCTATGGCTACACCTTC; abundance: .; j_gene: TRBJ1-2; d_gene: .; v_gene: TRBV19; len: 12
CDR3aa: CASSQDGQGLYGYTF; CDR3nt: TGCGCCAGCAGCCAAGACGGCCAGGGCCTCTATGGCTACACCTTC; abundance: .; j_gene: TRBJ1-2; d_gene: .; v_gene: TRBV4-3; len: 15
CDR3aa: CASSHPGRNTEAFF; CDR3nt: TGTGCCAGCAGCCACCCGGGGAGGAACACTGAAGCTTTCTTT; abundance: few; j_gene: TRBJ1-1; d_gene: .; v_gene: TRBV6-7; len: 14
CDR3aa: CASSAHSGRADNEQFF; CDR3nt: TGTGCCAGCAGCGCCCATAGCGGGAGGGCCGATAATGAGCAGTTCTTC; abundance: .; j_gene: TRBJ2-1; d_gene: TRBD2; v_gene: TRBV9; len: 16
CDR3aa: CASSLPGTGNTIYF; CDR3nt: TGTGCCAGCAGCTTGCCAGGGACTGGAAACACCATATATTTT; abundance: once; j_gene: TRBJ1-3; d_gene: .; v_gene: TRBV7-9; len: 14
CDR3aa: CASSLGTSGIRFSYNEQFF; CDR3nt: TGTGCCAGCAGTTTAGGGACTAGCGGGATCCGCTTCTCCTACAATGAGCAGTTCTTC; abundance: .; j_gene: TRBJ2-1; d_gene: TRBD2; v_gene: TRBV27; len: 19
CDR3aa: CASSVSGGLYNEQFF; CDR3nt: TGTGCCAGCAGCGTAAGCGGAGGACTCTACAATGAGCAGTTCTTC; abundance: .; j_gene: TRBJ2-1; d_gene: .; v_gene: TRBV9; len: 15
CDR3aa: CASSLRTGTDTQYF; CDR3nt: TGTGCCAGCAGCTTACGGACAGGAACAGATACGCAGTATTTT; abundance: .; j_gene: TRBJ2-3; d_gene: TRBD1; v_gene: TRBV11-3; len: 14
CDR3aa: CASSLSSGRAVLRYEQYF; CDR3nt: TGTGCCAGCAGCCTTTCTAGCGGGAGGGCCGTTTTGCGGTACGAGCAGTACTTC; abundance: .; j_gene: TRBJ2-7; d_gene: TRBD2; v_gene: TRBV27; len: 18
CDR3aa: CASSQDGDYREYF; CDR3nt: TGCGCCAGCAGCCAAGATGGGGACTACCGAGAGTATTTT; abundance: .; j_gene: TRBJ2-3; d_gene: TRBD2; v_gene: TRBV4-1; len: 13
CDR3aa: CASSSERTYGYTF; CDR3nt: TGTGCCAGCAGCTCCGAGCGGACCTATGGCTACACCTTC; abundance: once; j_gene: TRBJ1-2; d_gene: .; v_gene: TRBV5-6; len: 13
CDR3aa: CASSSRDSAYYEQYF; CDR3nt: TGTGCCAGCAGCTCTCGGGACTCGGCGTACTACGAGCAGTACTTC; abundance: .; j_gene: TRBJ2-7; d_gene: .; v_gene: TRBV7-9; len: 15
CDR3aa: CSALSQPQHF; CDR3nt: TGCAGTGCGTTGAGCCAGCCCCAGCATTTT; abundance: .; j_gene: TRBJ1-5; d_gene: .; v_gene: TRBV20-1; len: 10
CDR3aa: CASSGQGDLSGANVLTF; CDR3nt: TGTGCCAGTAGTGGACAGGGGGACCTCTCTGGGGCCAACGTCCTGACTTTC; abundance: once; j_gene: TRBJ2-6; d_gene: TRBD1; v_gene: TRBV19; len: 17
CDR3aa: CASSKGTPGLAGYNEQFF; CDR3nt: TGTGCCAGTAGTAAAGGGACTCCGGGACTAGCGGGTTACAATGAGCAGTTCTTC; abundance: .; j_gene: TRBJ2-1; d_gene: TRBD2; v_gene: TRBV19; len: 18
CDR3aa: CASSYSGGNTEAFF; CDR3nt: TGTGCCAGCAGTTATAGCGGAGGGAACACTGAAGCTTTCTTT; abundance: .; j_gene: TRBJ1-1; d_gene: .; v_gene: TRBV2; len: 14
CDR3aa: CASSFSSGEQFF; CDR3nt: TGCGCCAGCAGCTTCTCCTCCGGTGAGCAGTTCTTC; abundance: .; j_gene: TRBJ2-1; d_gene: .; v_gene: TRBV5-1; len: 12
CDR3aa: CASSLEIAGGGTEAFF; CDR3nt: TGCGCCAGCAGCTTGGAAATAGCGGGGGGAGGGACTGAAGCTTTCTTT; abundance: few; j_gene: TRBJ1-1; d_gene: .; v_gene: TRBV5-1; len: 16
CDR3aa: CASAGGLVWEQFF; CDR3nt: TGTGCCAGCGCCGGAGGACTAGTTTGGGAGCAGTTCTTC; abundance: .; j_gene: TRBJ2-1; d_gene: TRBD2; v_gene: TRBV27; len: 13
CDR3aa: CASRLRRGQDEAFF; CDR3nt: TGTGCCAGCAGGTTGAGGAGGGGCCAGGATGAAGCTTTCTTT; abundance: few; j_gene: TRBJ1-1; d_gene: .; v_gene: TRBV6-6; len: 14
CDR3aa: CASSQQMGGRQPQHF; CDR3nt: TGTGCCAGTAGTCAACAAATGGGAGGACGGCAGCCCCAGCATTTT; abundance: .; j_gene: TRBJ1-5; d_gene: .; v_gene: TRBV19; len: 15
CDR3aa: CASGPSGSIYNEQFF; CDR3nt: TGTGCTAGTGGCCCTAGCGGGAGTATATACAATGAGCAGTTCTTC; abundance: once; j_gene: TRBJ2-1; d_gene: TRBD2; v_gene: TRBV12-5; len: 15
CDR3aa: CASSPRGQGVYEQYF; CDR3nt: TGTGCCAGCAGCCCTAGGGGGCAGGGGGTCTACGAGCAGTACTTC; abundance: few; j_gene: TRBJ2-7; d_gene: TRBD1; v_gene: TRBV6-1; len: 15
CDR3aa: CATSRDPGKNEKLFF; CDR3nt: TGTGCCACCAGCAGAGATCCAGGGAAAAATGAAAAACTGTTTTTT; abundance: .; j_gene: TRBJ1-4; d_gene: .; v_gene: TRBV15; len: 15
CDR3aa: CASSLLGVGEKLFF; CDR3nt: TGCGCCAGCAGCCTCTTAGGGGTGGGGGAAAAACTGTTTTTT; abundance: few; j_gene: TRBJ1-4; d_gene: .; v_gene: TRBV4-1; len: 14
CDR3aa: CASSVGGTGDLEKLFF; CDR3nt: TGTGCCAGCAGCGTAGGGGGGACAGGGGATCTAGAAAAACTGTTTTTT; abundance: .; j_gene: TRBJ1-4; d_gene: TRBD1; v_gene: TRBV9; len: 16
CDR3aa: CASSFKLNTEAFF; CDR3nt: TGTGCCAGCAGCTTTAAGCTGAACACTGAAGCTTTCTTT; abundance: .; j_gene: TRBJ1-1; d_gene: .; v_gene: TRBV7-2; len: 13
CDR3aa: CASSLLGLAINNEQFF; CDR3nt: TGCGCCAGCAGTCTACTCGGACTAGCGATTAACAATGAGCAGTTCTTC; abundance: .; j_gene: TRBJ2-1; d_gene: TRBD2; v_gene: TRBV4-1; len: 16
CDR3aa: CASSSTSDEQFF; CDR3nt: TGTGCCAGCAGCTCGACTAGCGATGAGCAGTTCTTC; abundance: few; j_gene: TRBJ2-1; d_gene: TRBD2; v_gene: TRBV7-9; len: 12
CDR3aa: CASSGGAVGETQYF; CDR3nt: TGTGCCAGTAGTGGGGGGGCAGTTGGAGAGACCCAGTACTTC; abundance: .; j_gene: TRBJ2-5; d_gene: .; v_gene: TRBV19; len: 14
CDR3aa: CASRKGGTDTQYF; CDR3nt: TGTGCCAGCCGAAAGGGGGGGACAGATACGCAGTATTTT; abundance: .; j_gene: TRBJ2-3; d_gene: .; v_gene: TRBV6-1; len: 13
CDR3aa: CASTRANNQPQHF; CDR3nt: TGCGCCAGCACCAGGGCGAACAATCAGCCCCAGCATTTT; abundance: .; j_gene: TRBJ1-5; d_gene: .; v_gene: TRBV5-1; len: 13
CDR3aa: CASSLIAGRDIQYF; CDR3nt: TGTGCCAGCAGCTTAATAGCGGGAAGGGACATTCAGTACTTC; abundance: .; j_gene: TRBJ2-4; d_gene: TRBD2; v_gene: TRBV7-2; len: 14
CDR3aa: CASSLSSPELETSYEQYF; CDR3nt: TGTGCCAGCAGTTTATCGAGTCCGGAACTAGAAACCTCCTACGAGCAGTACTTC; abundance: once; j_gene: TRBJ2-7; d_gene: .; v_gene: TRBV27; len: 18
CDR3aa: CASSSHSGSTDTQYF; CDR3nt: TGTGCCAGCAGTTCCCATAGCGGGTCCACAGATACGCAGTATTTT; abundance: .; j_gene: TRBJ2-3; d_gene: TRBD2; v_gene: TRBV28; len: 15
CDR3aa: CASPPLSPKRNTIYF; CDR3nt: TGCGCCAGCCCCCCGTTGAGCCCGAAGAGAAACACCATATATTTT; abundance: few; j_gene: TRBJ1-3; d_gene: .; v_gene: TRBV23-1; len: 15
CDR3aa: CASSVGTVPYEQYF; CDR3nt: TGTGCCAGCAGCGTTGGGACAGTACCGTACGAGCAGTACTTC; abundance: .; j_gene: TRBJ2-7; d_gene: TRBD1; v_gene: TRBV9; len: 14
CDR3aa: CAWSGGGASSYEQYF; CDR3nt: TGTGCCTGGAGTGGGGGTGGGGCAAGCTCCTACGAGCAGTACTTC; abundance: .; j_gene: TRBJ2-7; d_gene: .; v_gene: TRBV30; len: 15
CDR3aa: CASSPLAGQGPGELFF; CDR3nt: TGTGCCAGCAGCCCATTAGCTGGACAGGGGCCCGGGGAGCTGTTTTTT; abundance: .; j_gene: TRBJ2-2; d_gene: TRBD1; v_gene: TRBV11-2; len: 16
CDR3aa: CASLADGPGTGYSNYGYTF; CDR3nt: TGTGCCAGCCTTGCCGACGGACCCGGGACAGGGTATTCTAACTATGGCTACACCTTC; abundance: .; j_gene: TRBJ1-2; d_gene: TRBD1; v_gene: TRBV19; len: 19
CDR3aa: CASGGTGMETQYF; CDR3nt: TGTGCCAGCGGAGGGACAGGGATGGAGACCCAGTACTTC; abundance: .; j_gene: TRBJ2-5; d_gene: TRBD1; v_gene: TRBV9; len: 13
CDR3aa: CASSAQEIEPQHF; CDR3nt: TGTGCCAGCAGCGCCCAGGAAATTGAGCCCCAGCATTTT; abundance: .; j_gene: TRBJ1-5; d_gene: .; v_gene: TRBV7-6; len: 13